This paragraph covers one T cell receptor (beta chain) sequence. The sample comes from a study of cytomegalovirus exposure and HLA in healthy donors. In germline, CDR1 is MNHEY, CDR2 SMNVEV (reference sequence). J gave up 4 bases and V 6 bases, and 5 bases lay outside the gene matches. The CDR3 has 15 amino acids. Use of 60 Vbeta and 13 Jbeta primers characterized the PCR. Assay: immunoSEQ multiplex PCR; the TCRdb copy retains only in-frame clones and omits some. The table records roughly 180,000 clones, less than 80% of them present only once. This chain joins TRBV27 and TRBJ2-1; 11 nucleotides agree with TRBD2. The sequence derives from a man aged 18 to 30 in good health and CMV-seronegative. The sequenced sample was PBMCs. DNA of the CDR3: TGTGCCAGCAGGACCGGGACTAGCGGATACAATGAGCAGTTCTTC. It yields the protein CASRTGTSGYNEQFF.